Listed below are T cell receptor beta chains from one sample, sequenced in a study of T cells in Graves' hyperthyroidism and ophthalmopathy. TCRdb recomputed calls from the multiplex PCR reads with MiXCR, one row per CDR3 protein. The sample includes around 380,000 distinct CDR3 sequences, about 14% of them seen just once. The sample comprised blood. All receptors come from a man aged 25-45 years with Graves' hyperthyroidism that later progressed to Graves' ophthalmopathy. Both conserved end residues are part of each CDR3. D genes are given only for firm matches. Size is omitted from some rows. Given values are once, few, many or a class for expanded clones.

j_call	d_call	v_call	clone_size	cdr3_aa	cdr3_nt
TRBJ1-2	TRBD1	TRBV6-1	many	CASSPGTGTYGYTF	TGTGCCAGCAGTCCCGGGACAGGGACCTATGGCTACACCTTC
TRBJ1-4	TRBD1	TRBV13	NA	CASSLAGGFEKLFF	TGTGCCAGCAGCTTAGCAGGGGGTTTTGAAAAACTGTTTTTT
TRBJ1-2	NA	TRBV6-1	many	CASSEALRPNGYTF	TGTGCCAGCAGTGAAGCGCTTCGGCCCAATGGCTACACCTTC
TRBJ1-2	NA	TRBV7-9	many	CASSPGGPSPLYGYTF	TGTGCCAGCAGCCCGGGGGGACCCTCTCCTCTCTATGGCTACACCTTC
TRBJ1-2	NA	TRBV12-3/TRBV12-4	many	CASSLARVYGYTF	TGTGCCAGCAGTTTAGCGCGCGTCTATGGCTACACCTTC
TRBJ2-1	NA	TRBV6-7	many	CASSYSPTNTYNEQFF	TGTGCCAGCAGTTACTCTCCTACAAACACCTACAATGAGCAGTTCTTC
TRBJ2-7	NA	TRBV10-3	many	CAISELLDSTYEQYF	TGTGCCATCAGTGAGTTGTTGGACTCCACTTACGAGCAGTACTTC
TRBJ1-6	TRBD1	TRBV30	NA	CAWSPGGQGSPLHF	TGTGCCTGGAGCCCAGGGGGGCAGGGTTCACCCCTCCACTTT
TRBJ2-3	NA	TRBV29-1	NA	CSVEDPTATGTQYF	TGCAGCGTTGAAGATCCCACAGCCACAGGTACGCAGTATTTT
TRBJ2-2	NA	TRBV7-9	many	CASSFEGSNTGELFF	TGTGCCAGCAGCTTTGAGGGTTCGAACACCGGGGAGCTGTTTTTT
TRBJ2-5	NA	TRBV5-4	few	CASSLAARETQYF	TGTGCCAGCAGCTTGGCAGCGAGAGAGACCCAGTACTTC
TRBJ1-1	NA	TRBV5-5	NA	CASSTRPNLETTEAFF	TGTGCCAGCAGCACTAGACCGAATTTGGAAACCACTGAAGCTTTCTTT
TRBJ2-3	TRBD2	TRBV4-1	many	CASSQADGLVTDTQYF	TGCGCCAGCAGCCAGGCAGACGGACTAGTCACAGATACGCAGTATTTT
TRBJ2-6	NA	TRBV2	few	CASSGRSGLAGANVLTF	TGTGCCAGCAGTGGGAGGTCAGGCCTGGCCGGGGCCAACGTCCTGACTTTC
TRBJ2-3	NA	TRBV2	many	CASSASYGDTQYF	TGTGCCAGCAGTGCTAGCTACGGAGATACGCAGTATTTT
TRBJ2-7	NA	TRBV7-9	few	CASSLPPGDEQYF	TGTGCCAGCAGCTTACCTCCGGGCGACGAGCAGTACTTC
TRBJ1-5	NA	TRBV7-8	many	CASSLGAGHQPQHF	TGTGCCAGCAGCTTAGGGGCAGGGCATCAGCCCCAGCATTTT
TRBJ1-1	NA	TRBV30	many	CAWMEGGTEAFF	TGTGCCTGGATGGAGGGGGGGACTGAAGCTTTCTTT
TRBJ2-5	TRBD1	TRBV10-3	few	CAISGTGKGETQYF	TGTGCCATCAGTGGGACAGGGAAGGGGGAGACCCAGTACTTC
TRBJ2-1	NA	TRBV18	many	CASYSGVSYNEQFF	TGTGCCAGCTACTCAGGCGTCTCCTACAATGAGCAGTTCTTC
TRBJ1-1	NA	TRBV7-8	few	CASSLFRAGPNTEAFF	TGTGCCAGCAGCTTATTTCGGGCAGGACCGAACACTGAAGCTTTCTTT
TRBJ1-1	NA	TRBV28	many	CASSLGTDMNTEAFF	TGTGCCAGCAGTTTAGGGACGGATATGAACACTGAAGCTTTCTTT
TRBJ2-2	NA	TRBV3-1	many	CASTSPGSNTGELFF	TGTGCCAGCACCTCCCCAGGGTCGAACACCGGGGAGCTGTTTTTT
TRBJ2-1	TRBD2	TRBV7-3	few	CASSLRLAGRDEQFF	TGTGCCAGCAGCCTCCGACTAGCGGGGAGGGATGAGCAGTTCTTC
TRBJ2-3	TRBD1	TRBV6-1	NA	CASSVHRGPSSTDTQYF	TGTGCCAGCAGTGTTCACAGGGGGCCCTCAAGCACAGATACGCAGTATTTT
TRBJ1-3	TRBD1	TRBV19	NA	CASRWDRAFRNTIYF	TGTGCCAGTAGATGGGACAGGGCGTTTAGAAACACCATATATTTT